One TCR beta chain is described in this entry. Its antigen is still unknown. This entry belongs to a study of CD8+ T cells in alopecia areata. Study in general: Oral tofacitinib, 5 to 10 mg twice daily, was given in an open-label trial.

Treatment in this sample: oral pan-JAK inhibitor, 5-10 mg twice daily. The germline V and J ends were trimmed by 4 bases and 0 bases, with 11 bases remaining between them. Looked up from germline, CDR1 is SGHRS and CDR2 is YFSETQ. This CDR3 spans 16 amino acids. RNA was extracted and reverse transcribed into cDNA as the sequencing template. Only in-frame clones appear in the TCRdb table, and some are missing; sequencing was by immunoSEQ multiplex PCR. The table includes 200,000 to 250,000 clones, about three fifths detected once. The study, taken as a whole, reports: With tofacitinib ongoing, many expanded lesional clones persisted in both scalp and blood. On tofacitinib, scalp clonality and expanded CD8+ clones among top 100 fell significantly.

Source: CD4+ T cells sorted from blood, taken at week 4, from a patient treated with tofacitinib. The origin of this receptor is a human donor with alopecia areata. This sequence joins TRBV5-1 and TRBJ2-6, with D possibly being TRBD1 (6 bases). The CDR3 loop reads CASSLGQSSGANVLTF. CDR3 nucleotides: TGCGCCAGCAGCCTCGGACAGAGCTCTGGGGCCAACGTCCTGACTTTC. The whole variable domain, remainder taken from reference TRBV5-1 and TRBJ2-6, is KAGVTQTPRYLIKTRGQQVTLSCSPISGHRSVSWYQQTPGQGLQFLFEYFSETQRNKGNFPGRFSGRQFSNSRSEMNVSTLELGDSALYLCASSLGQSSGANVLTFGAGSRLTVL.